This entry lists 26 T cell receptor beta chains sequenced from one sample in a study of identical twins. TCRdb fed the 5' RACE reads into MiXCR, producing one record per CDR3 protein. The repertoire holds approximately 500,000 distinct CDR3 sequences, with roughly 26% as singletons. This sample was shared with a second study, whose subject was T cells expressing NK-cell markers.

Source material: CD4+ T cells sorted from blood. Source of these receptors: a woman between 18 and 29 years old in good health.

This clonotype was counted between two and nine times. The chain combines TRBV20-1 with TRBJ1-2, with D hard to call. This CDR3 comprises 11 residues. CDR1 and CDR2 from the germline V gene are DFQATT and SNEGSKA (reference sequence). Written as DNA, the CDR3 is TGCAGCGCCGAGGAGGTCTATGGCTACACCTTC. Amino acid sequence: CSAEEVYGYTF.

The chain couples TRBV2 to TRBJ2-3; no firm D call. Germline CDR1 is SNHLY and CDR2 is FYNNEI. V gave up 5 bases and J gave up 3 bases, with 12 bases separating them. This CDR3 spans 14 amino acids. The CDR3 DNA follows: TGTGCCAGCAGTTACCACCTACTAACAGATACGCAGTATTTT. This gives the protein CASSYHLLTDTQYF.

The CDR3 DNA is TGTGCCAGCAGTTTGGGCGGGGGGTATTCAGATACGCAGTATTTT. Its translation: CASSLGGGYSDTQYF. The V gene is TRBV28, the J gene TRBJ2-3; the match to TRBD2 covers 8 bases. Losses at the gene ends were 3 bases for V and 4 bases for J; bases not matched to a gene: 6. CDR1 is MDHEN, CDR2 SYDVKM, per germline. CDR3 length: 15 amino acids.

This clonotype was seen ten or more times. Here the CDR3 reads CASGTGSYNEQFF. CDR3 sequence (DNA): TGTGCCAGCGGGACGGGCTCCTACAATGAGCAGTTCTTC. The chain links TRBV6-1 to TRBJ2-1; either TRBD1 or TRBD2 may supply D (5 bases each). Trimming pared 8 bases from V and 0 bases from J, leaving 8 bases between. Germline assignment: CDR1 MNHNS and CDR2 SASEGT. The CDR3 covers 13 residues.

The chain carries TRBV5-1 and TRBJ2-7, with 12 bases aligning to TRBD1. Looked up from germline, CDR1 is SGHRS and CDR2 is YFSETQ. CDR3 size: 17 residues. V lost 4 bases, J lost 2 bases, and 10 bases stayed unmatched. The CDR3 DNA follows: TGCGCCAGCAGCCCCAAGGGGGGACAGGGGGCAACCTACGAGCAGTACTTC. This codes for CASSPKGGQGATYEQYF.

This clonotype has a handful of counts. This chain links TRBV5-1 with TRBJ2-7, with no clear D. The CDR3 runs to 14 residues. Germline CDR1 reads SGHRS; CDR2 reads YFSETQ. Trimming stripped 0 bases from V and 2 bases from J, with 9 bases between. The CDR3 DNA is TGCGCCAGCAGCTTGGTAGTCAGGACCTACGAGCAGTACTTC. Encoded protein: CASSLVVRTYEQYF. Full variable domain (missing parts from reference TRBV5-1 and TRBJ2-7): KAGVTQTPRYLIKTRGQQVTLSCSPISGHRSVSWYQQTPGQGLQFLFEYFSETQRNKGNFPGRFSGRQFSNSRSEMNVSTLELGDSALYLCASSLVVRTYEQYFGPGTRLTVT.

To note about this clonotype: At one boundary the junction diverges from the germline segment, which might be a read error. CDR3 DNA sequence: TGTGCCAGCAGTTTAGGACTGCCGACGTCCCACGAGCAGTACTTC. It yields the protein CASSLGLPTSHEQYF. This chain uses TRBV7-2 with TRBJ2-7; possible D gene TRBD2, 5 bases. The CDR3 loop spans 15 amino acids. In germline, CDR1 is SGHTA, CDR2 FQGNSA.

The chain is built from TRBV10-3 and TRBJ2-2; D might be TRBD1 (6 bases). V lost 7 bases and J lost 1, with 10 bases in between. CDR1 is ENHRY and CDR2 is SYGVKD in the germline V gene. The CDR3 sequence is 14 residues long. The CDR3, as DNA: TGTGCCATCAATCCGGGACAGAACACCGGGGAGCTGTTTTTT. Its translation is CAINPGQNTGELFF.

The chain links TRBV6-5 to TRBJ1-3; D is undetermined. The germline V gene encodes CDR1 MNHEY and CDR2 SVGAGI. V shed 0 bases and J shed 2 bases, with 17 bases lying between them. There are 18 residues in the CDR3. This CDR3 reads CASSYSHLTRRTGNTIYF. The CDR3 region has the DNA TGTGCCAGCAGTTACTCCCACCTGACGCGTCGAACTGGAAACACCATATATTTT.

The CDR3 reads CASSLGQGEKLFF. The CDR3 region has the DNA TGTGCCAGCAGCTTAGGCCAAGGGGAAAAACTGTTTTTT. This chain uses TRBV7-3 with TRBJ1-4; D not resolved. CDR1 is SGHTA, CDR2 FQGTGA, per germline. V was shortened by 2 bases and J by 8 bases, with 9 bases between the two germline ends. The CDR3 totals 13 residues.

This clonotype has just a few counts. V and J are TRBV3-1 and TRBJ2-7; D possibly corresponds to TRBD2 (5 bases). The germline CDR1 and CDR2 sequences are LGHDT and YNNKEL (reference sequence). Trimming took off 3 bases at V and 1 base at J, with 10 bases between the two ends. This CDR3 comprises 14 residues. DNA for the CDR3: TGTGCCAGCAGCCACGGCAAGCGGTCCTACGAGCAGTACTTC. It encodes CASSHGKRSYEQYF.

This clonotype has just a few counts. The gene calls are TRBV7-3 and TRBJ2-1, with D maybe TRBD1 (6 bases). Trimming cost V 2 bases and J 4 bases, with 12 bases left between them. This CDR3 has 15 amino acids. Germline CDR1 reads SGHTA; CDR2 reads FQGTGA. The CDR3 protein is CASSLQGSQYNEQFF. CDR3 nucleotides: TGTGCCAGCAGCTTACAGGGGAGCCAGTACAATGAGCAGTTCTTC.

This clonotype was found a few times. The chain uses TRBV6-1 and TRBJ1-6; D is perhaps TRBD1 (5 bases). Germline CDR1 and CDR2: MNHNS and SASEGT. The CDR3 length is 16 residues. V was shortened by 7 bases and J by 0 bases, with 13 bases between the two germline ends. The CDR3 DNA follows: TGTGCCAGCACCGGGGACTTTAGCTCCTATAATTCACCCCTCCACTTT. Its translation: CASTGDFSSYNSPLHF.

The V gene is TRBV20-1, the J gene TRBJ1-6; 8 bases fit TRBD1. The trim removed 1 base at V and 10 bases at J, leaving 6 bases unmatched. The CDR3 covers 14 residues. Germline V lookup: CDR1 DFQATT, CDR2 SNEGSKA (reference sequence). The CDR3 coding sequence is TGCAGTGCTAGAGCAGGGGGCGGAGGGTCACCCCTCCACTTT. Amino acids: CSARAGGGGSPLHF.

This rearrangement joins TRBV13 to TRBJ2-3, with TRBD2 identical over 8 bases. V lost 7 bases to trimming and J lost 4 bases; unmatched junction nucleotides: 13. The CDR3 consists of 16 residues. CDR1 PRHDT and CDR2 FYEKMQ come from the germline V gene (reference sequence). DNA for the CDR3: TGTGCCAGCACTGCAGCAGGAGGTAGCGGGGCAGATACGCAGTATTTT. As protein: CASTAAGGSGADTQYF.

The sample holds a few counts of this clonotype. In DNA, the CDR3 is TGCAGCGCCCACAGGGGGCTTACAGAGACCCAGTACTTC. It codes for CSAHRGLTETQYF. The J gene is TRBJ2-5, the V gene TRBV29-1; 9 bases match TRBD1. This CDR3 contains 13 residues. Germline V lookup: CDR1 SQVTM, CDR2 ANQGSEA. The J segment lost 4 bases and the V segment lost 7 bases, leaving 7 bases of the junction unmatched.

This clonotype was counted between two and nine times. The J gene is TRBJ2-5, the V gene TRBV5-6; the D is unclear. Germline V lookup: CDR1 SGHDT, CDR2 YYEEEE. The CDR3 length is 14 residues. V lost 1 base to trimming and J lost 4 bases, with 11 bases between them. CDR3 sequence reads: CASSLTVKGETQYF. The CDR3 DNA reads TGTGCCAGCAGCTTGACTGTGAAGGGAGAGACCCAGTACTTC.

This chain links TRBV4-3 with TRBJ2-7; the match to TRBD2 covers 10 bases. J lost 3 bases, V lost 1 base, and 6 bases had no gene match. This CDR3 contains 16 residues. Germline assignment: CDR1 LGHNA and CDR2 YSLEER. CDR3 residues: CASSQAPSGGFYEQYF. DNA of the CDR3: TGCGCCAGCAGCCAAGCCCCTAGCGGGGGCTTCTACGAGCAGTACTTC.

The chain recombines TRBV11-2 with TRBJ2-3; weak D call: TRBD1 (6 bases). This CDR3 has 13 amino acids. V was cut by 8 bases and J by 2 bases, with 11 bases left in between. In germline, CDR1 is SGHAT, CDR2 FQNNGV. CDR3 nucleotides: TGTGCCAGCGGACGGGACACCACAGATACGCAGTATTTT. Translated, it gives CASGRDTTDTQYF.

There are many counts of this clonotype. The gene calls are TRBV2 and TRBJ1-1; no clear D. Germline V gene data show CDR1 as SNHLY and CDR2 as FYNNEI. Trimming removed 11 bases from V and 2 bases from J, with 15 bases in between. The CDR3 is 13 amino acids. The CDR3 sequence is CASGEQRNTEAFF. The CDR3 coding sequence is TGTGCCTCCGGCGAGCAGCGAAACACTGAAGCTTTCTTT.

This sequence joins TRBV7-9 and TRBJ1-1; 8 bases fit TRBD1. The CDR3 extends over 14 amino acids. The V and J ends lost 4 bases and 4 bases, in that order; junction bases with no gene match: 5. The germline gives CDR1 SEHNR, CDR2 FQNEAQ (reference sequence). The CDR3 DNA reads TGTGCCAGCAGCTACGGGACAGGCGGCACTGAAGCTTTCTTT. Its translation: CASSYGTGGTEAFF.

V gene TRBV20-1 combines with J gene TRBJ2-1; tentative D call: TRBD1 (6 bases). Trimming left V 3 bases short and J 0 bases short, with 12 bases between. The CDR3 contains 15 residues. Germline V gene sequence: CDR1 DFQATT, CDR2 SNEGSKA (reference sequence). CDR3 residues: CSARSPGHSYNEQFF. The DNA for the CDR3 is TGCAGTGCTAGGTCCCCGGGACACTCCTACAATGAGCAGTTCTTC.

This clonotype was counted only a few times. This rearrangement joins TRBV6-1 to TRBJ2-7, with a weak D call TRBD2 (6 bases). CDR3 length: 15 amino acids. Germline-derived CDR1 and CDR2 are MNHNS and SASEGT. Trimming left V 7 bases short and J 4 bases short, with 20 bases between. The CDR3 reads CASNPQAGYRYEQYF. Here the CDR3 DNA reads TGTGCCAGCAACCCACAAGCGGGTTACCGTTACGAGCAGTACTTC.

The chain uses TRBV7-2 and TRBJ2-1; D unclear. The CDR3 has 15 residues. The germline gives CDR1 SGHTA, CDR2 FQGNSA. V lost 5 bases to trimming and J lost 4 bases, with 15 bases between them. The CDR3, as DNA: TGTGCCAGCAGCGAGACCGGCACGGTTTACAATGAGCAGTTCTTC. Residues: CASSETGTVYNEQFF. The variable domain in full, completed from reference TRBV7-2 and TRBJ2-1, reads GAGVSQSPSNKVTEKGKDVELRCDPISGHTALYWYRQSLGQGLEFLIYFQGNSAPDKSGLPSDRFSAERTGGSVSTLTIQRTQQEDSAVYLCASSETGTVYNEQFFGPGTRLTVL.

This clonotype showed up many times. The chain carries TRBV5-1 and TRBJ1-4, with D unresolved. The CDR3 sequence is 13 residues long. The germline V gene encodes CDR1 SGHRS and CDR2 YFSETQ. Trimming pared 10 bases from V and 7 bases from J, leaving 17 bases between. DNA of the CDR3: TGCGCCGGATCCTCCGGCCCAGGTGAAAAACTGTTTTTT. This encodes CAGSSGPGEKLFF.

The chain uses TRBV5-1 and TRBJ2-7, with no clear D. The V and J ends lost 0 bases and 4 bases respectively, with 8 bases between them. In germline, CDR1 is SGHRS, CDR2 YFSETQ. The CDR3 consists of 13 residues. The CDR3 region has the DNA TGCGCCAGCAGCTTGGTGGCAGATTACGAGCAGTACTTC. This sequence encodes CASSLVADYEQYF.